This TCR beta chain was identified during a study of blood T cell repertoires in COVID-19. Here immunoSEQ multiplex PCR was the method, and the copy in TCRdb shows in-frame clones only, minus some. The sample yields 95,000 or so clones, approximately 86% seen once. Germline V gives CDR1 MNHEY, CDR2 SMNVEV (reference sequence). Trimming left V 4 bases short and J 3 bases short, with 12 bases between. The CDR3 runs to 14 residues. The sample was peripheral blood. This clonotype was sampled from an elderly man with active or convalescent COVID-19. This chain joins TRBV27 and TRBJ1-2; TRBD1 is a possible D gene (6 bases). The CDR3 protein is CASSSYRDDYGYTF. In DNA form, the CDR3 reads TGTGCCAGCAGTTCCTACAGGGATGACTATGGCTACACCTTC.